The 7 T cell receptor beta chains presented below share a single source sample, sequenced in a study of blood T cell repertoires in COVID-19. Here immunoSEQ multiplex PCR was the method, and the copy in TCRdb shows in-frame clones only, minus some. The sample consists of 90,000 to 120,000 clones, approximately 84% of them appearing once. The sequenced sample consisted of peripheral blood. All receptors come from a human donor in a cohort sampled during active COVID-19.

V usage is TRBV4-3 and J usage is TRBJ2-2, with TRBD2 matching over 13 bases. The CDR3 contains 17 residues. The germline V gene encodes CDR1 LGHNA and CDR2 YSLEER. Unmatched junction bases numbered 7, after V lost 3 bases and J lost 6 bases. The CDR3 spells CASSHLTSGRAPGELFF. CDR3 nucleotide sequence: TGCGCCAGCAGCCATCTAACTAGCGGGAGGGCCCCCGGGGAGCTGTTTTTT.

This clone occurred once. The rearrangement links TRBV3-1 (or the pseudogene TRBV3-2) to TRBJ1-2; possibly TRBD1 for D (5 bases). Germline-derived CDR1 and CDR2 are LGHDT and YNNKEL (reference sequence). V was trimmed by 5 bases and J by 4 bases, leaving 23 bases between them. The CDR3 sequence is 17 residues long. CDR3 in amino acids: CASSTRQGQAISYGYTF. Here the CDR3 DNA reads TGTGCCAGCAGCACGCGCCAGGGCCAAGCTATTTCCTATGGCTACACCTTC.

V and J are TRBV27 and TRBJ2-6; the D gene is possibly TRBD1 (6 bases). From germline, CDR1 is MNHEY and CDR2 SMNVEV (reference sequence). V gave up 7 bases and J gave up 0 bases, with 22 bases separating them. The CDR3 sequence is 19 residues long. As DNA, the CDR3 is TGTGCCAGCAAGACGATTCGAGGGGACATAAGCTCTGGGGCCAACGTCCTGACTTTC. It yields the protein CASKTIRGDISSGANVLTF.

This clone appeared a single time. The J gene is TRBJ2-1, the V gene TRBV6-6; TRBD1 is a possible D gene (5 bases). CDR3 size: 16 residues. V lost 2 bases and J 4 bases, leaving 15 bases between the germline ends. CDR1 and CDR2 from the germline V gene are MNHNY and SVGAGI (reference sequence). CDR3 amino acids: CASSYTGPGIYNEQFF. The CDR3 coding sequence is TGTGCCAGCAGTTACACAGGACCAGGAATATACAATGAGCAGTTCTTC.

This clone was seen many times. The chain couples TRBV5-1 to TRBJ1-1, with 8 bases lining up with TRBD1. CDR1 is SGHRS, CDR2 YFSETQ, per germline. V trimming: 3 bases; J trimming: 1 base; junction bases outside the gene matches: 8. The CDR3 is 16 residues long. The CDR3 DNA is TGCGCCAGCAGCTCCTCACTCGGGACAGGGAACACTGAAGCTTTCTTT. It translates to CASSSSLGTGNTEAFF.

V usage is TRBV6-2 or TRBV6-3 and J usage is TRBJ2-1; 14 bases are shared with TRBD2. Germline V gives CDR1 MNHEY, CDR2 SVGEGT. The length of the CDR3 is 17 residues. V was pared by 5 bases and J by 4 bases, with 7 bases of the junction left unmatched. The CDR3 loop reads CASSPPGLAGGYNEQFF. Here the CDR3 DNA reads TGTGCCAGCAGTCCCCCCGGACTAGCGGGAGGTTACAATGAGCAGTTCTTC.

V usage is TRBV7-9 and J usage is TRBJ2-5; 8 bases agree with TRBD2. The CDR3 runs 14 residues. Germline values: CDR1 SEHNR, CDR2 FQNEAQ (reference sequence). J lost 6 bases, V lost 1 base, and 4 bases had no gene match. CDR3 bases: TGTGCCAGCAGCTTAGGACTAGCGATACAGACCCAGTACTTC. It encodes CASSLGLAIQTQYF.